This is a list of T cell receptor beta chains from one sample in a study of shared clonotypes between healthy human individuals. Generated by immunoSEQ multiplex PCR, the TCRdb table keeps only in-frame clones and is missing some. The table has 2 million to 2.5 million clones, around 95% seen once; the top ten hold 0.13%. The sequencing input was naive CD4+ T cells sorted from blood. The receptors stem from a man aged 18 to 35 in good health. Both conserved end residues are part of each CDR3. The order of the fields is CDR3 length, J gene, V gene, D gene, clone size, CDR3 DNA, CDR3 protein. A D gene is named only where the DNA matches it firmly. Part of the rows lack a size; the others show once, few, many or a class for expanded clones.

CDR3 length: 16; J gene: TRBJ1-3; V gene: TRBV6-5; D gene: TRBD1; clone size: NA; CDR3 DNA: TGTGCCAGCAGTTCCCGGGACAGGGAAGCTGGAAACACCATATATTTT; CDR3 protein: CASSSRDREAGNTIYF
CDR3 length: 11; J gene: TRBJ2-7; V gene: TRBV12-5; D gene: TRBD2; clone size: NA; CDR3 DNA: TGTGCTAGTGGCCGGGAGGTCGGGCAGTACTTC; CDR3 protein: CASGREVGQYF
CDR3 length: 13; J gene: TRBJ2-2; V gene: TRBV2; D gene: NA; clone size: NA; CDR3 DNA: TGTGCCAGCGCCGATGGGCGCACCGGGGAGCTGTTTTTT; CDR3 protein: CASADGRTGELFF
CDR3 length: 15; J gene: TRBJ1-6; V gene: TRBV7-9; D gene: TRBD1; clone size: NA; CDR3 DNA: TGTGCCAGCAGCTCCTCAGGGGGCGGAAATTCACCCCTCCACTTT; CDR3 protein: CASSSSGGGNSPLHF
CDR3 length: 15; J gene: TRBJ2-3; V gene: TRBV5-1; D gene: NA; clone size: NA; CDR3 DNA: TGCGCCAGCAGCTTGGTTGGGGAGAACACAGATACGCAGTATTTT; CDR3 protein: CASSLVGENTDTQYF
CDR3 length: 16; J gene: TRBJ1-1; V gene: TRBV18; D gene: NA; clone size: NA; CDR3 DNA: TGTGCCAGCTCACCAGGGTTGGGGATCAAGAACACTGAAGCTTTCTTT; CDR3 protein: CASSPGLGIKNTEAFF
CDR3 length: 15; J gene: TRBJ2-2; V gene: TRBV29-1; D gene: TRBD2; clone size: NA; CDR3 DNA: TGCAGCGCGGCGGGACTAGCGGGAGTCACCGGGGAGCTGTTTTTT; CDR3 protein: CSAAGLAGVTGELFF
CDR3 length: 15; J gene: TRBJ2-1; V gene: TRBV7-9; D gene: TRBD1; clone size: NA; CDR3 DNA: TGTGCCAGCAGCCTGGGACAGGGGGCAGGCAATGAGCAGTTCTTC; CDR3 protein: CASSLGQGAGNEQFF
CDR3 length: 15; J gene: TRBJ1-5; V gene: TRBV7-9; D gene: NA; clone size: NA; CDR3 DNA: TGTGCCAGCAGCTTAGGGGAGTATAGCAATCAGCCCCAGCATTTT; CDR3 protein: CASSLGEYSNQPQHF
CDR3 length: 14; J gene: TRBJ2-6; V gene: TRBV7-6; D gene: NA; clone size: NA; CDR3 DNA: TGTGCCAGCAGCTTAGGAGTCGGGGCCAACGTCCTGACTTTC; CDR3 protein: CASSLGVGANVLTF
CDR3 length: 14; J gene: TRBJ2-7; V gene: TRBV15; D gene: NA; clone size: NA; CDR3 DNA: TGTGCCACCAGCAGAGAGGGGGGACGGTACGAGCAGTACTTC; CDR3 protein: CATSREGGRYEQYF
CDR3 length: 14; J gene: TRBJ2-3; V gene: TRBV2; D gene: NA; clone size: NA; CDR3 DNA: TGTGCCACCTCTTTCCGGGGCAGCACAGATACGCAGTATTTT; CDR3 protein: CATSFRGSTDTQYF
CDR3 length: 14; J gene: TRBJ1-1; V gene: TRBV19; D gene: TRBD1; clone size: NA; CDR3 DNA: TGTGCCAGTAGTAAGGACAGGGTGAACACTGAAGCTTTCTTT; CDR3 protein: CASSKDRVNTEAFF
CDR3 length: 14; J gene: TRBJ2-7; V gene: TRBV11-2; D gene: NA; clone size: NA; CDR3 DNA: TGTGCCAGCAGCTTAGATAGAATCTCCTACGAGCAGTACTTC; CDR3 protein: CASSLDRISYEQYF
CDR3 length: 14; J gene: TRBJ2-3; V gene: TRBV10-3; D gene: NA; clone size: NA; CDR3 DNA: TGTGCCATCAACGAGGGAGGAGACACAGATACGCAGTATTTT; CDR3 protein: CAINEGGDTDTQYF
CDR3 length: 12; J gene: TRBJ2-3; V gene: TRBV28; D gene: NA; clone size: NA; CDR3 DNA: TGTGCCAGCAGGGCGCGCACAGATACGCAGTATTTT; CDR3 protein: CASRARTDTQYF
CDR3 length: 12; J gene: TRBJ2-5; V gene: TRBV6-5; D gene: NA; clone size: NA; CDR3 DNA: TGTGCCAGCCGGGGGATTCAAGAGACCCAGTACTTC; CDR3 protein: CASRGIQETQYF
CDR3 length: 17; J gene: TRBJ2-3; V gene: TRBV4-3; D gene: NA; clone size: many; CDR3 DNA: TGCGCCAGCAGCCAAGATTCATATTACAGGGTACAAGATACGCAGTATTTT; CDR3 protein: CASSQDSYYRVQDTQYF
CDR3 length: 14; J gene: TRBJ2-5; V gene: TRBV5-5; D gene: NA; clone size: NA; CDR3 DNA: TGTGCCAGCAGCTCTGTAAACGGCCAAGAGACCCAGTACTTC; CDR3 protein: CASSSVNGQETQYF
CDR3 length: 15; J gene: TRBJ1-4; V gene: TRBV7-9; D gene: TRBD1; clone size: NA; CDR3 DNA: TGTGCCAGCAGCCCGGATGGGACAGTCAATGAAAAACTGTTTTTT; CDR3 protein: CASSPDGTVNEKLFF
CDR3 length: 15; J gene: TRBJ1-5; V gene: TRBV5-1; D gene: NA; clone size: NA; CDR3 DNA: TGCGCCAGCAGCCCCGAGGGGCCGAGCAATCAGCCCCAGCATTTT; CDR3 protein: CASSPEGPSNQPQHF